What follows is one T cell receptor beta chain and its context. The target antigen is unknown. The method, 5' RACE with UMI labels, was used to prepare the TRB cDNA libraries. TCRdb reprocessed the 5' RACE reads; each CDR3 protein has one entry and no DNA is given. The listing records 130,000 to 150,000 distinct CDR3 sequences. Germline CDR1 reads SGHDN; CDR2 reads FVKESK. The CDR3 spans 14 residues. The source of the sample is a study of CXCR3-negative and CXCR3-positive naive CD8 T cells. Broader study findings: Naive cells that were CXCR3-positive had more hydrophobic TRB CDR3s (compared with CXCR3-negative naive cells). Naive cells that were CXCR3-negative or CXCR3-positive used TRBV-TRBJ genes alike, while memory cells diverged. Fresh PBMCs were used in most assays, and CXCR3 expression partially decreased after cryopreservation.

The chain has TRBV14 and TRBJ1-2. Sequenced: naive CXCR3+ CD8+ T cells from blood. As to subset: CD45RO-CCR7+CD27+CD95- naive CD8+ T cells expressing CXCR3 (TNR3+). The source is a human donor in good health. Some clones in this sample may be carry-over from other donors' samples. The CDR3 sequence: CASSDLHTSYGYTF.